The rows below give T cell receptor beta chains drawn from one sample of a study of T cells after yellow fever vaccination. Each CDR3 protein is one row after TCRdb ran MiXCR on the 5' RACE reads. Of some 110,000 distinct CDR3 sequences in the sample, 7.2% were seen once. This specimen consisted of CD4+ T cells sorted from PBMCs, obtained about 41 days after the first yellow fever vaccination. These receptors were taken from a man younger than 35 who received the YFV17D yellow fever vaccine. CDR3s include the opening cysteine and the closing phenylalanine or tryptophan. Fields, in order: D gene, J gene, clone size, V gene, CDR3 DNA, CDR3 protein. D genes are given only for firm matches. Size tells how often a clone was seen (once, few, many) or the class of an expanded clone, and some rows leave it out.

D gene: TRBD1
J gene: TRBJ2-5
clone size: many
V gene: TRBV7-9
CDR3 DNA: TGTGCCAGCAAACGGGACAGTGCCCAGGAGACCCAGTACTTC
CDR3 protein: CASKRDSAQETQYF

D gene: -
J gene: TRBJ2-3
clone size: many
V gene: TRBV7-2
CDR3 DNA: TGTGCCAGCAGCTTAAGGGGGGTCACAGATACGCAGTATTTT
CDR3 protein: CASSLRGVTDTQYF

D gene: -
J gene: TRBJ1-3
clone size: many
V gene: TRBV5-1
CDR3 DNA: TGCGCCAGCAGCCCGTCCCTCCCGGGGATGGGTAACACCATATATTTT
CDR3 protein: CASSPSLPGMGNTIYF

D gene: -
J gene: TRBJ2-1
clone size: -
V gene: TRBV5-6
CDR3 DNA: TGTGCCAGCGTCAGGGGCGGGATAGGTGAGCAGTTCTTC
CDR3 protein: CASVRGGIGEQFF

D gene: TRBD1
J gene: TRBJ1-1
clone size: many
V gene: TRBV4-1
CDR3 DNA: TGCGCCAGCAGCCAAGTCGGACAGGGCGCTGAAGCTTTCTTT
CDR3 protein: CASSQVGQGAEAFF

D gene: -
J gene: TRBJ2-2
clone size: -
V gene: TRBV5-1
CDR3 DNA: TGCGCCAGCAGCCCCGGGGGCTACACCGGGGAGCTGTTTTTT
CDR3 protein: CASSPGGYTGELFF

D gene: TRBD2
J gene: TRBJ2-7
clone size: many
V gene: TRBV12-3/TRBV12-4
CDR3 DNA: TGTGCCAGCAGACCCGGCGGGGGATACTACGAGCAGTACTTC
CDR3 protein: CASRPGGGYYEQYF

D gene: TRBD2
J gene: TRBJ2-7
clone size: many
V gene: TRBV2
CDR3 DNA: TGTGCCGGAAGCCAACTAGCGGGGGTCCACGAGCAGTACTTC
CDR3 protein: CAGSQLAGVHEQYF

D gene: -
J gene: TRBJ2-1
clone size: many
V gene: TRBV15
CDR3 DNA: TGTGCCACCAGCAGAGTAGGGGCGGGCAATGAGCAGTTCTTC
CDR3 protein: CATSRVGAGNEQFF

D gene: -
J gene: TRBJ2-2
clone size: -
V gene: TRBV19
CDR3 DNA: TGTGCCACCGCCCCCCGCAGGGGTCGAACCGGGGAGCTGTTTTTT
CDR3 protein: CATAPRRGRTGELFF

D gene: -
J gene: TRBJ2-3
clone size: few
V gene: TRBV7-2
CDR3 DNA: TGTGCCAGCACCCGCGGGGGCCGCACAGATACGCAGTATTTT
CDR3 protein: CASTRGGRTDTQYF

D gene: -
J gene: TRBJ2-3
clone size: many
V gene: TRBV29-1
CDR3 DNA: TGCAGCGTTGAAGCGCCCCGACGGCCAGATACGCAGTATTTT
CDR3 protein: CSVEAPRRPDTQYF

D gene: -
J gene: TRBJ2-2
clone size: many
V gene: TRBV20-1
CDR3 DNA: TGCAGTGCTAGAGATCTAGGGGAGCTGTTTTTT
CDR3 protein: CSARDLGELFF

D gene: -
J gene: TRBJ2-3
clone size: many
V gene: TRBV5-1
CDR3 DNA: TGCGCCAGCAGCTTGTCGGGAAGTAGAACAGATACGCAGTATTTT
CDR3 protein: CASSLSGSRTDTQYF

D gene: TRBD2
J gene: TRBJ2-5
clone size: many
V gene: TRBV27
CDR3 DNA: TGTGCCTCCTCGTCGTTGCGGGGGGAGACCCAGTACTTC
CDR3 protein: CASSSLRGETQYF

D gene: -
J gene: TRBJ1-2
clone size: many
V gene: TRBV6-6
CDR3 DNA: TGTGCCAGCAGTTACGGCAGGAACTATGGCTACACCTTC
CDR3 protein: CASSYGRNYGYTF

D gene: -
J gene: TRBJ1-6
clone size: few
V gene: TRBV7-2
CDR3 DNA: TGTGCCAGCAGCTTGGATTATAATTCACCCCTCCACTTT
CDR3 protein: CASSLDYNSPLHF

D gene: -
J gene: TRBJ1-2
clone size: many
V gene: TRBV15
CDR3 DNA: TGTGCCACCAGCAGAGACCAGGGATATGGCTACACCTTC
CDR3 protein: CATSRDQGYGYTF

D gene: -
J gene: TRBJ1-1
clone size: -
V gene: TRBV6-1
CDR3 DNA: TGTGCCATCAGGACAGCCTTGAACACTGAAGCTTTCTTT
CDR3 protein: CAIRTALNTEAFF

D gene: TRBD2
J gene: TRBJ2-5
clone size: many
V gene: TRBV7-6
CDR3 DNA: TGTGCCAGCAGCTTTCCCGGGGGGGACCCGGAGACCCAGTACTTC
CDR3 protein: CASSFPGGDPETQYF

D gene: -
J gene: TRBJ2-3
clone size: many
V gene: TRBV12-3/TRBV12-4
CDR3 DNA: TGTGCCAGCAGTGGGGGTTTGGAAGATACGCAGTATTTT
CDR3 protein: CASSGGLEDTQYF

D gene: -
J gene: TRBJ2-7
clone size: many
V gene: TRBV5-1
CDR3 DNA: TGCGCCAGCAGCAGGGGCAGTGGTGAAGTCTACGAGCAGTACTTC
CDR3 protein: CASSRGSGEVYEQYF

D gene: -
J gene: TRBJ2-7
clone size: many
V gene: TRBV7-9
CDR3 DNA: TGTGCCAGCAGCTCCGACGGTAGTTACTACGAGCAGTACTTC
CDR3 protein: CASSSDGSYYEQYF

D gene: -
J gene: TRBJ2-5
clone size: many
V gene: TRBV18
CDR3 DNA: TGTGCCAGCTCACCACCGGTAGGTGAGACCCAGTACTTC
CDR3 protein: CASSPPVGETQYF

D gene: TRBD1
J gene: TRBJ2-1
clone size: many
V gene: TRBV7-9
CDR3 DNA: TGTGCCAGCACCCCATATAAGGGACAGGACTCTAATGAGCAGTTCTTC
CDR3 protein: CASTPYKGQDSNEQFF

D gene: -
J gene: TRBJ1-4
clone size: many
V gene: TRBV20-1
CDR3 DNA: TGCAGTGCCCCGGACCTTTCAAGTGAAAAACTGTTTTTT
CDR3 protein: CSAPDLSSEKLFF

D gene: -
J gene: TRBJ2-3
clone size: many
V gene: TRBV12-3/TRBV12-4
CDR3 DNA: TGTGCCAGCAGTCCCCACCCCGCGGCAGATACGCAGTATTTT
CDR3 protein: CASSPHPAADTQYF

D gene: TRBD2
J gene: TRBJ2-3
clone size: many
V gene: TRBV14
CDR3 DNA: TGTGCCAGCAGCCAACTAGCGGACCCCGGAGATACGCAGTATTTT
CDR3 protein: CASSQLADPGDTQYF

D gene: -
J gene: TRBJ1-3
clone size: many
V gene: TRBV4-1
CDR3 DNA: TGCGCCAGCAGCCGCTACCGGGACTATGGAAACACCATATATTTT
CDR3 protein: CASSRYRDYGNTIYF

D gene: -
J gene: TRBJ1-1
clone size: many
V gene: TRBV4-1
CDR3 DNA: TGCGCCAGCAGCCAAGATGGGAGGGTATCTTTCTTT
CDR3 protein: CASSQDGRVSFF

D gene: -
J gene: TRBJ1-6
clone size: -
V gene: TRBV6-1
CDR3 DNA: TGTGCCAGCAGTGAAAGAGGCCAGGGGACTTCCTCTAATTCACCCCTCCACTTT
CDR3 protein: CASSERGQGTSSNSPLHF

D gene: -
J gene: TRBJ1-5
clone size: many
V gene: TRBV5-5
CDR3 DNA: TGTGCCAGCAGCTTGGTCCCAGAGTTTTATCAGCCCCAGCATTTT
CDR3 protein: CASSLVPEFYQPQHF

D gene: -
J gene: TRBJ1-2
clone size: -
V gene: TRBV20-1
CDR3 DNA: TGCTGTGCTAGAGAAGGTGGCAGAAGTTTGTCCTATGGCTACACCTTC
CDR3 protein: CCAREGGRSLSYGYTF

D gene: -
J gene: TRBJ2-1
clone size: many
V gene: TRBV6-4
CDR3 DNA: TGTGCCAGCAACGGCCACAATGAGCAGTTCTTC
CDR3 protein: CASNGHNEQFF

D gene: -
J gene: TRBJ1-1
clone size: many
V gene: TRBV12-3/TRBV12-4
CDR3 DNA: TGTGCCAGCAGTTTAGCGCGGGGCAGTGCGAACACTGAAGCTTTCTTT
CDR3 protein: CASSLARGSANTEAFF

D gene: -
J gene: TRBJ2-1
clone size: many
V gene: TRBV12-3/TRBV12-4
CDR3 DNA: TGTGCCAGCAGTACGTTTGTGATGAACAATGAGCAGTTCTTC
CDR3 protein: CASSTFVMNNEQFF